These 5 T cell receptor beta chains came from one sample sequenced in a study of blood T cell repertoires in COVID-19. The data were produced by immunoSEQ multiplex PCR, yet TCRdb's version contains in-frame clones alone and is incomplete. The top ten clones hold 3.5% to 4% of a sample with hundreds of thousands of clones, around 82% of them seen once. Sequencing used PBMCs or T cells enriched from blood (not recorded which). These receptors were obtained from a woman aged 40 to 50 who had been exposed to COVID-19.

The sample holds one count of this clone. The rearrangement uses TRBV11-2 and TRBJ2-5; 8 nucleotides agree with TRBD1. The CDR3 contains 18 residues. Looked up from germline, CDR1 is SGHAT and CDR2 is FQNNGV. J gave up 1 base and V 1 base, and 11 bases lay outside the gene matches. CDR3: CASSLGASTGVFQETQYF. For the CDR3, the DNA is TGTGCCAGCAGCTTAGGCGCCTCGACAGGGGTTTTCCAAGAGACCCAGTACTTC.

The CDR3 loop is CASSLTLTGPDTQYF. CDR3 in DNA: TGCGCCAGCAGCTTGACCTTAACAGGCCCAGATACGCAGTATTTT. This chain links TRBV5-1 with TRBJ2-3, with D tentatively TRBD1 (5 bases). CDR1 is SGHRS, CDR2 YFSETQ, per germline. Trimming shortened V by 1 base and J by 4 bases, and 13 bases separated the two germline ends. The CDR3 is 15 residues long.

This sequence joins TRBV28 and TRBJ1-1, with 9 positions matching TRBD1. V gave up 4 bases and J gave up 5 bases; unmatched junction bases: 17. The CDR3 length is 18 residues. Per germline, CDR1 MDHEN and CDR2 SYDVKM. The chain's CDR3 is CASSSLPGQGRVGTEAFF. CDR3 DNA sequence: TGTGCCAGCAGTTCACTTCCGGGACAGGGCAGAGTAGGGACTGAAGCTTTCTTT.

The J gene is TRBJ1-3, the V gene TRBV19; D is ambiguous. V lost 8 bases and J 1 base, leaving 12 bases between the germline ends. CDR1 and CDR2 from the germline V gene are LNHDA and SQIVND (reference sequence). The CDR3 sequence is 14 residues long. The CDR3 sequence is CASEVAGSGNTIYF. The CDR3 DNA follows: TGTGCCAGTGAGGTCGCCGGGTCTGGAAACACCATATATTTT.

The gene calls are TRBV11-2 and TRBJ1-3, with a weak D call TRBD1 (6 bases). V was cut by 3 bases and J by 8 bases, with 11 bases left in between. CDR3 length: 13 residues. CDR1 SGHAT and CDR2 FQNNGV come from the germline V gene. The CDR3 nucleotides are TGTGCCAGCAGCTTGGCAGGGGAAGACACCATATATTTT. As protein: CASSLAGEDTIYF.